These 25 T cell receptor beta chains came from one sample sequenced in a study of CD8 T cells in ankylosing spondylitis. Study-wide findings and caveats: Seemingly characteristic of ankylosing spondylitis blood was a TCR beta motif consisting of fewer than 10 highly homologous variants.

TCRdb reprocessed the 5' RACE reads with MiXCR, giving one entry per CDR3 protein. Of roughly 700,000 distinct CDR3 sequences in the sample, around 20% are singletons; the top ten hold over 15%. For these receptors, no antigen is known. Sequencing was performed on blood, either unsorted or a sorted T cell fraction (not recorded which). All receptors come from a male donor with ankylosing spondylitis.

The chain employs TRBV11-2 and TRBJ2-7; perhaps D is TRBD1 or TRBD2 (6 bases each). The CDR3 has 15 amino acids. V shed 5 bases and J shed 3 bases, with 17 bases lying between them. The germline gives CDR1 SGHAT, CDR2 FQNNGV. The CDR3 DNA reads as TGTGCCAGCAGCGCCGTGGGGGGCGCCTTCTACGAGCAGTACTTC. Protein: CASSAVGGAFYEQYF.

This clonotype has a handful of counts. The chain has TRBV6-1 and TRBJ2-7; 10 bases align to TRBD1. This CDR3 comprises 15 residues. CDR1 and CDR2 (germline): MNHNS, SASEGT. With 7 bases clipped from V and 0 bases from J, the junction kept 6 bases outside the gene matches. The CDR3 DNA is TGTGCCAGCATCCCGGGACAGGGGACCTCCTACGAGCAGTACTTC. Protein product: CASIPGQGTSYEQYF.

This sequence joins TRBV12-3 or TRBV12-4 and TRBJ2-1, with 9 bases identical to TRBD2. The CDR3 loop spans 15 amino acids. The junction had 11 bases not matched to a gene; V was cut back by 2 bases and J by 12 bases. CDR3 in DNA: TGTGCCAGCAGTTTAATGCAGGGCGGGGGGGGACTGCAGTTCTTC. Residues: CASSLMQGGGGLQFF.

This clonotype was picked up many times. V and J are TRBV20-1 and TRBJ2-5; 7 nucleotides align to TRBD1. Trimming took 6 bases from V and 5 from J; bases not matched to a gene: 3. CDR3 size: 11 residues. Germline lookup yields CDR1 DFQATT and CDR2 SNEGSKA (reference sequence). The CDR3 spells CSAGQPETQYF. CDR3 bases: TGCAGTGCGGGACAGCCCGAGACCCAGTACTTC.

This clonotype was seen a few times. The chain links TRBV7-8 to TRBJ1-1, with no clear D. The V and J ends lost 6 bases and 2 bases respectively, with 19 bases between them. The CDR3 extends over 16 amino acids. CDR1 and CDR2 from the germline V gene are SGHVS and FQNEAQ. CDR3 DNA sequence: TGTGCCAGCAGTTCAAACCACGTACCCCCTAACACTGAAGCTTTCTTT. Encoded protein: CASSSNHVPPNTEAFF.

The V call is TRBV14, the J call TRBJ1-1, with D uncertain. Germline loops: CDR1 SGHDN, CDR2 FVKESK. Deletions cut 4 bases from V and 1 base from J, with 10 bases between. The CDR3 is made up of 14 amino acids. DNA of the CDR3: TGTGCCAGCAGCCTCCTCATGGGGAACACTGAAGCTTTCTTT. It translates to CASSLLMGNTEAFF.

The V call is TRBV6-1, the J call TRBJ1-2; 8 positions match TRBD1. Looked up from germline, CDR1 is MNHNS and CDR2 is SASEGT. The CDR3 loop spans 12 amino acids. V was clipped by 8 bases and J by 5 bases; unmatched bases: 4. The CDR3 reads CASADRVYGYTF. As DNA, the CDR3 is TGTGCCAGCGCGGACAGGGTTTATGGCTACACCTTC.

V and J are TRBV11-2 and TRBJ2-3, with a possible D match to TRBD1 (6 bases). With 2 bases removed from V and 3 bases from J, the gap between germline ends came to 9 bases. CDR1 is SGHAT, CDR2 FQNNGV, per germline. This CDR3 region has 14 residues. CDR3 in DNA: TGTGCCAGCAGCTTATATCAGGGGACAGATACGCAGTATTTT. Amino acids: CASSLYQGTDTQYF.

This clonotype has only a few counts. The J gene is TRBJ2-1, the V gene TRBV28; 7 bases map to TRBD2. V shed 4 bases, J shed 1 base, and the junction held 7 bases outside the gene matches. Germline V gives CDR1 MDHEN, CDR2 SYDVKM. The CDR3 totals 16 residues. The CDR3 is CASSYTGLGSYNEQFF. The CDR3 DNA is TGTGCCAGCAGTTATACTGGACTAGGGTCCTACAATGAGCAGTTCTTC.

This clonotype was found a few times. The genes are TRBV6-4 and TRBJ2-1; 16 nucleotides match TRBD2. Trimming removed 7 bases from V and 4 bases from J; junction bases left unmatched: 7. Germline assignment: CDR1 MRHNA and CDR2 SNTAGT. The CDR3 has 17 residues. CDR3 sequence: CASKGLAGGPIYNEQFF. In DNA, the CDR3 is TGTGCCAGCAAGGGACTAGCGGGAGGGCCAATATACAATGAGCAGTTCTTC.

The CDR3 loop reads CASSSGPPWGTDTQYF. The CDR3 DNA is TGTGCCAGCAGCAGCGGACCCCCCTGGGGCACAGATACGCAGTATTTT. The gene calls are TRBV7-2 and TRBJ2-3; maybe TRBD2 (5 bases). There are 16 residues in the CDR3. V lost 5 bases, J lost 1 base, and 16 bases lay in between. Germline CDR1 is SGHTA and CDR2 is FQGNSA.

This clonotype was counted a few times. The V gene is TRBV9, the J gene TRBJ2-3; tentatively, D is TRBD2 (7 bases). The CDR3 covers 15 residues. Trimming left V 0 bases short and J 5 bases short, with 13 bases between. Germline-derived CDR1 and CDR2 are SGDLS and YYNGEE. Here the CDR3 reads CASSVGRGAKDTQYF. DNA for the CDR3: TGTGCCAGCAGCGTAGGTCGGGGGGCGAAAGATACGCAGTATTTT.

A few counts support this clonotype. The chain is built from TRBV5-1 and TRBJ2-7; tentatively, D is TRBD1 (6 bases). The germline CDR1 and CDR2 sequences are SGHRS and YFSETQ. V was pared by 4 bases and J by 1 base, with 18 bases between. There are 16 residues in the CDR3. CDR3 protein: CASSNRDITYSYEQYF. In DNA, the CDR3 is TGCGCCAGCAGCAACCGGGACATCACCTATTCCTACGAGCAGTACTTC.

In this sample, this clonotype turned up many times. This sequence joins TRBV7-9 and TRBJ1-2; tentatively, D is TRBD1 (5 bases). The CDR3 runs to 13 residues. Trimming took 5 bases from V and 4 from J, leaving 11 bases between them. Germline V lookup: CDR1 SEHNR, CDR2 FQNEAQ (reference sequence). The CDR3 is CASSTRQIYGYTF. As DNA, the CDR3 is TGTGCCAGCAGCACCAGACAGATCTATGGCTACACCTTC.

This clonotype has just a few counts. The CDR3 loop reads CASSRNVGDEQYF. CDR3 sequence (DNA): TGTGCCAGCAGCCGAAACGTAGGCGACGAGCAGTACTTC. The chain couples TRBV7-8 to TRBJ2-7; D call uncertain. V lost 5 bases to trimming and J lost 5 bases, with 13 bases between them. This CDR3 has 13 residues. Germline assignment: CDR1 SGHVS and CDR2 FQNEAQ.

V gene TRBV20-1 combines with J gene TRBJ1-2, with a tentative D call TRBD1 (6 bases). The CDR3 has 15 residues. The germline gives CDR1 DFQATT, CDR2 SNEGSKA (reference sequence). The V and J ends lost 1 base and 8 bases respectively, with 20 bases between them. In DNA, the CDR3 is TGCAGTGCTAGAGTGGGGGCGAATCAGGCTCGGGGCTACACCTTC. Its protein product is CSARVGANQARGYTF.

This clonotype occurred a few times. The CDR3 is CASSLGGRRSSYNEQFF. The CDR3 DNA is TGTGCCAGCAGCTTAGGGGGGAGGAGGAGCTCCTACAATGAGCAGTTCTTC. This chain connects TRBV7-9 to TRBJ2-1, with a possible D match to TRBD2 (6 bases). Trimming pared 1 base from V and 0 bases from J, leaving 13 bases between. Germline values: CDR1 SEHNR, CDR2 FQNEAQ (reference sequence). CDR3 length equals 17 residues.

Ten or more counts support this clonotype. V gene TRBV18 combines with J gene TRBJ1-1; D is ambiguous. Trimming took off 8 bases at V and 1 base at J, with 8 bases between the two ends. The CDR3 has 12 amino acids. Germline V gene data show CDR1 as KGHSH and CDR2 as LQKENI. This CDR3 is CASSPTNTEAFF. CDR3 bases: TGTGCCAGCAGCCCAACGAACACTGAAGCTTTCTTT.

This sequence joins TRBV12-3 or TRBV12-4 and TRBJ1-6, with D possibly matching TRBD1 (5 bases). V was trimmed by 3 bases and J by 2 bases, leaving 8 bases between them. The CDR3 is made up of 15 amino acids. DNA for the CDR3: TGTGCCAGCAGTTTTGAAGGGGCCTATAATTCACCCCTCCACTTT. The encoded protein is CASSFEGAYNSPLHF.

This clonotype was observed a handful of times. The V gene is TRBV12-3 or TRBV12-4, the J gene TRBJ1-4; D is uncertain. This CDR3 contains 14 residues. Trimming left V 7 bases short and J 5 bases short, with 14 bases between. CDR3 in DNA: TGTGCCAGCACGTCGGCAGCCTACAATGAAAAACTGTTTTTT. Amino acids: CASTSAAYNEKLFF.

The chain links TRBV6-5 to TRBJ2-3; 8 positions agree with TRBD2. The CDR3 contains 17 residues. After removal of 0 bases from V and 6 bases from J, the junction contained 11 bases not matched to a gene. Looked up from germline, CDR1 is MNHEY and CDR2 is SVGAGI. CDR3 bases: TGTGCCAGCAGTTACTCATCCCGGGGGGGTGTTGGGGATACGCAGTATTTT. Protein: CASSYSSRGGVGDTQYF.

This clonotype was detected only a few times. This chain uses TRBV4-2 with TRBJ1-1; no firm D call. Deletions cut 4 bases from V and 8 bases from J, with 11 bases between. This CDR3 is built from 12 residues. Per germline, CDR1 LGHNA and CDR2 YNFKEQ. In DNA, the CDR3 is TGTGCCAGCAGCCCGGACGGGGTGGAAGCTTTCTTT. Its translation is CASSPDGVEAFF.

J is TRBJ2-5 and V is TRBV4-3; TRBD2 agrees at 12 bases. Losses at the gene ends were 0 bases for V and 5 bases for J; bases not matched to a gene: 13. Germline CDR1 reads LGHNA; CDR2 reads YSLEER. The CDR3 runs 19 residues. The CDR3: CASSQDTRLAGEKWETQYF. In DNA, the CDR3 is TGCGCCAGCAGCCAAGATACCCGACTAGCGGGAGAAAAGTGGGAGACCCAGTACTTC.

The J gene is TRBJ2-4, the V gene TRBV20-1, with D possibly being TRBD1 (6 bases). Germline V gene data show CDR1 as DFQATT and CDR2 as SNEGSKA (reference sequence). The CDR3 length is 15 residues. Trimming left V 3 bases short and J 1 base short, with 13 bases between. The CDR3 loop is CSASIQGRAKNIQYF. The CDR3 DNA reads as TGCAGTGCTAGTATACAGGGCCGGGCCAAAAACATTCAGTACTTC.

This clonotype was seen only a few times. CDR3 DNA sequence: TGTGCCAGCTCACCACGCATGAGCGGGACGAACACCGGGGAGCTGTTTTTT. Residues: CASSPRMSGTNTGELFF. The genes are TRBV18 and TRBJ2-2, with 7 bases aligning to TRBD2. The CDR3 is 17 residues long. CDR1 and CDR2 from the germline V gene are KGHSH and LQKENI. With 1 base clipped from V and 0 bases from J, the junction kept 5 bases outside the gene matches.